The 13 T cell receptor beta chains in this list originate from one sample, sequenced in a study of CD8 T cells in ankylosing spondylitis. TCRdb recomputed calls from the 5' RACE reads with MiXCR, one row per CDR3 protein. The sample carries about 250,000 distinct CDR3 sequences, 30% to 40% recorded once. The sample consisted of blood, either unsorted or a sorted T cell fraction (not recorded which). The receptors were gathered from a male donor with ankylosing spondylitis or in good health (not recorded which).

This chain connects TRBV5-6 to TRBJ2-7; no clear D. The V gene's germline CDR1 is SGHDT and CDR2 YYEEEE. The V and J ends lost 2 bases and 5 bases respectively, with 5 bases between them. CDR3 length equals 11 residues. CDR3 sequence: CASSFYHEQYF. The CDR3 DNA sequence: TGTGCCAGCAGCTTTTACCACGAGCAGTACTTC.

CDR3 protein: CASSLRGGDQPQHF. CDR3 nucleotide sequence: TGCGCCAGCAGCTTGAGAGGGGGCGATCAGCCCCAGCATTTT. The chain carries TRBV5-1 and TRBJ1-5; 7 nucleotides match TRBD1. Germline V gives CDR1 SGHRS, CDR2 YFSETQ. CDR3 length: 14 amino acids. V shed 1 base and J 5 bases; nucleotides not matched to a gene: 3.

The chain uses TRBV5-1 and TRBJ1-4; 8 bases map to TRBD1. The V gene end was trimmed by 5 bases and the J gene end by 8 bases; junction bases not matched to a gene: 11. From germline, CDR1 is SGHRS and CDR2 YFSETQ. The CDR3 loop spans 15 amino acids. The CDR3 DNA reads as TGCGCCAGCAGTCCGGGTGGTCAGGGGGCCGAAAAACTGTTTTTT. Residues: CASSPGGQGAEKLFF.

This chain joins TRBV5-1 and TRBJ2-5, with 8 nucleotides matching TRBD1. Per germline, CDR1 SGHRS and CDR2 YFSETQ. The CDR3 loop spans 15 amino acids. Trimming took 1 base from V and 5 from J; bases not matched to a gene: 7. The CDR3 DNA reads TGCGCCAGCAGCTTGACCGGACAGGGCTTTGAGACCCAGTACTTC. It yields the protein CASSLTGQGFETQYF.

This clonotype was detected only once. The J gene is TRBJ1-1, the V gene TRBV3-1, with TRBD1 as a possible D gene (5 bases). Germline V gene lookup returns CDR1 LGHDT and CDR2 YNNKEL (reference sequence). The CDR3 is 13 residues long. V was clipped by 1 base and J by 6 bases, with 9 bases between them. CDR3 residues: CASSQGRDAEAFF. DNA of the CDR3: TGTGCCAGCAGCCAAGGCAGGGACGCTGAAGCTTTCTTT.

The chain couples TRBV4-1 to TRBJ2-1; TRBD1 matches 8 bases. Germline V CDR1 and CDR2: MGHRA, YSYEKL. The trim removed 4 bases at V and 0 bases at J, leaving 5 bases unmatched. The CDR3 runs 16 residues. The CDR3 region has the DNA TGCGCCAGCAGCCGAGAGACAGGGGACTCCTACAATGAGCAGTTCTTC. Its protein product is CASSRETGDSYNEQFF.

The V gene is TRBV27, the J gene TRBJ2-7, with unresolved D. CDR3 size: 14 residues. The germline V gene has CDR1 MNHEY and CDR2 SMNVEV (reference sequence). Trimming cost V 4 bases and J 5 bases, with 15 bases left between them. CDR3 coding DNA: TGTGCCAGCAGTTGGTTAGGGCGCCTACACGAGCAGTACTTC. Translation: CASSWLGRLHEQYF.

This clonotype was counted ten times or more. This chain uses TRBV20-1 with TRBJ2-3; 9 positions agree with TRBD2. The CDR3 extends over 16 amino acids. The germline CDR1 and CDR2 sequences are DFQATT and SNEGSKA (reference sequence). Trimming cost V 3 bases and J 6 bases; bases outside gene matches: 13. CDR3 coding DNA: TGCAGTGCTAGGGTAGCGGGGGCCGGGGGTAGGGATACGCAGTATTTT. This encodes CSARVAGAGGRDTQYF.

At least ten counts were recorded for this clonotype. The chain has TRBV20-1 and TRBJ2-7; D possibly corresponds to TRBD1 (6 bases). Germline CDR1 is DFQATT and CDR2 is SNEGSKA (reference sequence). The V end was cut by 1 base, the J end by 2 bases, with 12 bases between. The CDR3 contains 14 residues. Here the CDR3 reads CSARAPGAPYEQYF. CDR3 in DNA: TGCAGTGCTAGAGCCCCAGGGGCCCCCTACGAGCAGTACTTC.

The chain is built from TRBV7-9 and TRBJ1-1; D is undetermined. The CDR3 spans 14 residues. V was pared by 4 bases and J by 5 bases, with 14 bases between. Germline lookup yields CDR1 SEHNR and CDR2 FQNEAQ (reference sequence). The chain's CDR3 is CASSWELLATEAFF. CDR3 DNA sequence: TGTGCCAGCAGCTGGGAGTTGCTGGCGACTGAAGCTTTCTTT.

This clonotype has more than one count but fewer than ten. This chain connects TRBV12-3 or TRBV12-4 to TRBJ1-3, with no clear D. Trimming pared 3 bases from V and 0 bases from J, leaving 6 bases between. This CDR3 comprises 14 residues. The CDR3 DNA reads TGTGCCAGCAGTTTTGATAGCTCTGGAAACACCATATATTTT. Its translation: CASSFDSSGNTIYF.

The chain is built from TRBV28 and TRBJ2-5; 8 bases line up with TRBD1. Germline CDR1 and CDR2: MDHEN and SYDVKM. The J segment lost 4 bases and the V segment lost 6 bases, leaving 7 bases of the junction unmatched. This CDR3 spans 14 amino acids. The chain's CDR3 is CASSEQGVRETQYF. CDR3 nucleotide sequence: TGTGCCAGCAGCGAACAGGGGGTACGAGAGACCCAGTACTTC.

This clonotype appeared a few times. This rearrangement joins TRBV29-1 to TRBJ2-2; tentative D call: TRBD2 (5 bases). Trimming took 6 bases from V and 2 from J, leaving 10 bases between them. Germline V gene sequence: CDR1 SQVTM, CDR2 ANQGSEA. This CDR3 has 13 amino acids. The DNA of the CDR3 is TGCAGCGTCAGAGGGAAAAACACCGGGGAGCTGTTTTTT. Protein: CSVRGKNTGELFF.